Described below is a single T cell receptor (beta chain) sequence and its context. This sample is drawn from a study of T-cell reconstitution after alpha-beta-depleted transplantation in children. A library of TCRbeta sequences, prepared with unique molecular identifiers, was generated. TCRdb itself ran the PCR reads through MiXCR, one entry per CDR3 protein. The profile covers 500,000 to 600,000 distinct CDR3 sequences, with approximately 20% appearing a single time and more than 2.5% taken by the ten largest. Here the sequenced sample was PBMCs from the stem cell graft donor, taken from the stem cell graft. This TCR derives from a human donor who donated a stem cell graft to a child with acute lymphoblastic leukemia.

In nucleotides, the CDR3 is TGTGCCAGCAGCCCTCGAGGGGGTGGCAATCAGCCCCAGCATTTT. Translated: CASSPRGGGNQPQHF. The chain is built from TRBV7-9 and TRBJ1-5; D perhaps matches TRBD1 (6 bases). This CDR3 region has 15 residues. The ends were cut back, 5 bases at V and 2 bases at J, with 13 bases in the middle. Per the germline V gene, CDR1 is SEHNR and CDR2 is FQNEAQ (reference sequence). Filled out from reference TRBV7-9 and TRBJ1-5, the complete variable domain reads DTGVSQNPRHKITKRGQNVTFRCDPISEHNRLYWYRQTLGQGPEFLTYFQNEAQLEKSRLLSDRFSAERPKGSFSTLEIQRTEQGDSAMYLCASSPRGGGNQPQHFGDGTRLSIL.